Listed below are T cell receptor beta chains from one sample, sequenced in a study of Ad26.COV2.S vaccination and SARS-CoV-2 variants. Clones were read by immunoSEQ multiplex PCR, and TCRdb kept only the in-frame ones, dropping some. The sample has 350,000 to 600,000 clones, nearly 90% seen once; the top ten hold 1.7%. The source was peripheral blood, collected in a trial of Ad26.COV2.S vaccine versus placebo. These receptors all stem from a person aged 18-65 years who received the Ad26.COV2.S COVID-19 vaccine or a placebo. CDR3s include the opening cysteine and the closing phenylalanine or tryptophan. A D gene is named only where the DNA matches it firmly. Rows give clone size only sometimes, using once, few, many, or a class for an expanded clone.

d_call	v_call	clone_size	j_call	cdr3_nt	cdr3_aa
-	TRBV7-9	-	TRBJ1-4	TGTGCCAGCAGCCAGAATGAAAAACTGTTTTTT	CASSQNEKLFF
-	TRBV7-9	-	TRBJ2-2	TGTGCCAGCAGCCCCCAGACTAGTTTGGCCGGGGAGCTGTTTTTT	CASSPQTSLAGELFF
TRBD1	TRBV5-1	-	TRBJ2-1	TGCGCCAGCAGCCCACCGACAGGGGTGGAGCAGTTCTTC	CASSPPTGVEQFF
-	TRBV6-5	-	TRBJ1-2	TGTGCCAGCAGCAACAAGTATGGCTACACCTTC	CASSNKYGYTF
-	TRBV19	-	TRBJ2-1	TGTGCCAGTATCGGAGACCGAACCTACAATGAGCAGTTCTTC	CASIGDRTYNEQFF
-	TRBV5-8	-	TRBJ1-4	TGTGCCAGCAGCTCGAACAGGGCAACTAATGAAAAACTGTTTTTT	CASSSNRATNEKLFF
-	TRBV15	-	TRBJ2-5	TGTGCCACCAGCAGAGTGTCAGGGGCCCTAGAGACCCAGTACTTC	CATSRVSGALETQYF
-	TRBV19	-	TRBJ1-5	TGTGCCAGTAGTACCCGGGATGGTCAGCCCCAGCATTTT	CASSTRDGQPQHF
-	TRBV7-2	-	TRBJ1-4	TGTGCCAGCAGCCAGGACAGCCAACAAGGGATAAAACTGTTTTTT	CASSQDSQQGIKLFF
TRBD1	TRBV2	once	TRBJ2-5	TGTGCCAGCAGGGCCCCAGGGGGTGAGGGGACCCAGTACTTC	CASRAPGGEGTQYF
-	TRBV19	-	TRBJ2-1	TGTGCCAGTAGTTTCGGGACTGGGGAATACAATGAGCAGTTCTTC	CASSFGTGEYNEQFF
TRBD1	TRBV6-1	-	TRBJ1-2	TGTGCCAGCAGTGAAGTGGAACAGGGGTACCTCTATGGCTACACCTTC	CASSEVEQGYLYGYTF
-	TRBV7-2	-	TRBJ2-7	TGTGCCAGCAGCCCCTCAGGACTACTAACCTACGAGCAGTACTTC	CASSPSGLLTYEQYF
-	TRBV28	once	TRBJ1-4	TGTGCCAGCAGTTTAGGGGGGAGTGATGAAAAACTGTTTTTT	CASSLGGSDEKLFF
-	TRBV28	once	TRBJ1-5	TGTGCCAGCAGGAACGGGGGGAGCAATCAGCCCCAGCATTTT	CASRNGGSNQPQHF
TRBD1	TRBV19	-	TRBJ1-2	TGTGCCAGTAGTACCCGACAGGGTAGGGGTGGCTACACCTTC	CASSTRQGRGGYTF
-	TRBV12-3/TRBV12-4	-	TRBJ2-3	TGTGCCAGCACCACGGGGACAGATACGCAGTATTTT	CASTTGTDTQYF
TRBD1	TRBV7-2	-	TRBJ2-1	TGTGCCAGCAGCTTAGGGCAGGGGGTCCACAATGAGCAGTTCTTC	CASSLGQGVHNEQFF
-	TRBV4-2	few	TRBJ1-5	TGTGCCAGCAGCCGCGCCGTTAATCAGCCCCAGCATTTT	CASSRAVNQPQHF
-	TRBV27	-	TRBJ2-7	TGTGCCAGCAGTTTCGGGGCAAAATACGAGCAGTACTTC	CASSFGAKYEQYF
TRBD2	TRBV5-5	-	TRBJ2-7	TGTGCCAGCAGCAAGGGAGATAAAAGCGGGACTCGCGACGAGCAGTACTTC	CASSKGDKSGTRDEQYF
-	TRBV5-1	-	TRBJ2-2	TGCGCCAGCAGCTTGTTCGGAGGAGGGGACACCGGGGAGCTGTTTTTT	CASSLFGGGDTGELFF
TRBD2	TRBV29-1	-	TRBJ2-3	TGCAGCGCAGGGACTAGCGGGAGTGTCGGCGGTACGCAGTATTTT	CSAGTSGSVGGTQYF
TRBD1	TRBV15	-	TRBJ2-1	TGTGCCACCAGCCGGCGGGACAGGGTAGGCAATGAGCAGTTCTTC	CATSRRDRVGNEQFF
-	TRBV28	-	TRBJ1-2	TGTGCCAGCAGTTTAATTCTTCTCAGGGGACAATATGGCTACACCTTC	CASSLILLRGQYGYTF